This T cell receptor beta chain was observed in a study of radiation and T cells in renal cell carcinoma. Across the whole study: Nephrectomy followed 15 Gy stereotactic body radiation by 4 weeks.

This CDR3 has 13 amino acids. V was trimmed by 10 bases and J by 0 bases, leaving 10 bases between them. Germline lookup yields CDR1 MNHEY and CDR2 SVGAGI. Time point indicated: baseline pretreatment blood. Indicated treatment: 15 Gy SBRT to primary tumor, nephrectomy 4 weeks later. TCRdb keeps only in-frame clones here, not all; method: immunoSEQ multiplex PCR. Counted here are approximately 140,000 clones, around 90% occurring once; the ten biggest clones make up 4.1%. This sample comprised blood, obtained from a patient whose treatment included radiotherapy and nephrectomy. The V call is TRBV6-5, the J call TRBJ2-4; D is unresolved. The sequence was obtained from an older woman with renal cell carcinoma. In nucleotides, the CDR3 is TGTGCCACCAAAGACTTAGCCAAAAACATTCAGTACTTC. This translates into CATKDLAKNIQYF.